Reported below is one TCR beta chain. Its cognate antigen is unknown. This sample was included in a study of cytomegalovirus exposure and HLA in healthy donors. The study, taken as a whole, reports: In a later analysis, HLA-C alleles had the fewest associated TCRs, DRB1 alleles the most. In a later analysis, HLA-associated TCR beta chains were more clonally expanded than equally common others. Sequence variants that were highly shared formed a cluster that was likely a sequencing artifact.

Looked up from germline, CDR1 is SEHNR and CDR2 is FQNEAQ (reference sequence). The CDR3 is made up of 13 amino acids. Germline trimming cut 7 bases from V and 5 bases from J; bases unmatched to any gene: 7. Use of 60 Vbeta and 13 Jbeta primers characterized the PCR. Produced via immunoSEQ multiplex PCR; TCRdb's table is partial and in-frame only. The sample includes fewer than 200,000 clones, approximately 81% of them seen just once. V gene TRBV7-9 combines with J gene TRBJ2-5, with TRBD2 matching over 7 bases. The source material was PBMCs. This clonotype originated in a man younger than 35 in good health and CMV-seronegative. Written as DNA, the CDR3 is TGTGCCAGCACCTGGGGGGGAGGGGAGACCCAGTACTTC. Translated: CASTWGGGETQYF.